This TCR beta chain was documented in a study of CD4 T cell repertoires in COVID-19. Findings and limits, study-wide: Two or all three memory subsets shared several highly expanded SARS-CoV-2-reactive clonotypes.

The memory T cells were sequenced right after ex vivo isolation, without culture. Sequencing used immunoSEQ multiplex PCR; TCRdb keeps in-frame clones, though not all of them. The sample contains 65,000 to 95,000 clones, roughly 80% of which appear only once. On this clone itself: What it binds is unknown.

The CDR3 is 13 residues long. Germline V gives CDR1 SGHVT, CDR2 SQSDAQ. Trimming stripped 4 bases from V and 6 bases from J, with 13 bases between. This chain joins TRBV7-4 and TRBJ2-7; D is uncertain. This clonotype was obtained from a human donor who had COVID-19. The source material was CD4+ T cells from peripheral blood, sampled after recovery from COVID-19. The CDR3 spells CASSYCYVPEQYF. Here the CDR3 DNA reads TGTGCCAGCAGCTATTGCTACGTTCCCGAGCAGTACTTC.